This T cell receptor beta chain was identified in a study of blood T cell repertoires in COVID-19. Between the trimmed V and J ends, which lost 1 base and 7 bases, there was a span of 7 bases. This CDR3 contains 12 residues. Looked up from germline, CDR1 is SGHTA and CDR2 is FQGTGA. The table came from immunoSEQ multiplex PCR; TCRdb's copy has only in-frame clones and leaves some out. Of tens of thousands of clones in the sample, about nine tenths are singletons; the top ten hold under 0.8%. Sequencing was done on a sample of peripheral blood. The TCR comes from a woman aged 80 or over with acute or convalescent COVID-19. V is TRBV7-3 and J is TRBJ1-1; D uncertain. The CDR3 coding sequence is TGTGCCAGCAGCTTAAGATCGGTTGAAGCTTTCTTT. It codes for CASSLRSVEAFF.